Included here is one TCR beta chain sequence, with context. Sequencing used immunoSEQ multiplex PCR; TCRdb keeps in-frame clones, though not all of them. The table lists about 50,000 clones, about 83% of them singletons. The sample is drawn from a study of blood T cell repertoires in COVID-19. Germline values: CDR1 SEHNR, CDR2 FQNEAQ (reference sequence). This CDR3 spans 14 amino acids. V was clipped by 5 bases and J by 2 bases, with 10 bases between them. The sequenced sample consisted of peripheral blood. The gene calls are TRBV7-9 and TRBJ1-3, with a possible D match to TRBD1 (5 bases). This TCR was recovered from a woman in her fifties or sixties with acute or convalescent COVID-19. CDR3 sequence (DNA): TGTGCCAGCAGCCGCGACAGCGCTGGAAACACCATATATTTT. Protein product: CASSRDSAGNTIYF. Full variable domain (missing parts from reference TRBV7-9 and TRBJ1-3): DTGVSQNPRHKITKRGQNVTFRCDPISEHNRLYWYRQTLGQGPEFLTYFQNEAQLEKSRLLSDRFSAERPKGSFSTLEIQRTEQGDSAMYLCASSRDSAGNTIYFGEGSWLTVV.